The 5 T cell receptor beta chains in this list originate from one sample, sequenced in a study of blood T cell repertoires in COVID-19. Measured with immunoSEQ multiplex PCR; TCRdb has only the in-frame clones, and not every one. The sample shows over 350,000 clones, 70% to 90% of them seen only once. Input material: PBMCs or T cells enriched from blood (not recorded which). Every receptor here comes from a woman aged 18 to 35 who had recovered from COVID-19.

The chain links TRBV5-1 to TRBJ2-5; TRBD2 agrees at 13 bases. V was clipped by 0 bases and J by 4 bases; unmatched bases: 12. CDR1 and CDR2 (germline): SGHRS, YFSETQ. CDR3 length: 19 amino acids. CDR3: CASSLEPGLAGLQGETQYF. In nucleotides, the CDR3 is TGCGCCAGCAGCTTGGAACCGGGACTAGCGGGGCTCCAGGGAGAGACCCAGTACTTC. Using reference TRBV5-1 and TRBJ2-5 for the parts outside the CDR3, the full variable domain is KAGVTQTPRYLIKTRGQQVTLSCSPISGHRSVSWYQQTPGQGLQFLFEYFSETQRNKGNFPGRFSGRQFSNSRSEMNVSTLELGDSALYLCASSLEPGLAGLQGETQYFGPGTRLLVL.

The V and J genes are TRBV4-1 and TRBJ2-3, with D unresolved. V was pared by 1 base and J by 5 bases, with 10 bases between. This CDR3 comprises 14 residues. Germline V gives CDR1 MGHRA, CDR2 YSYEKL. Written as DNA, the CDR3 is TGCGCCAGCAGCCAAGTTATAGCTGGAGATACGCAGTATTTT. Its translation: CASSQVIAGDTQYF.

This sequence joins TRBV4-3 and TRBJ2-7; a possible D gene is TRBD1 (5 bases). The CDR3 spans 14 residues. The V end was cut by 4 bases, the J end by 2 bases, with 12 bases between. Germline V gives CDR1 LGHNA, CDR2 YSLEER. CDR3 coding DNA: TGCGCCAGCAGCCCGGACATTGGCCCCTACGAGCAGTACTTC. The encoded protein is CASSPDIGPYEQYF.

CDR3 nucleotide sequence: TGTGCCAGCAGTGATGGGGGGACAGGGCTGGATGAAGCTTTCTTT. Translation gives CASSDGGTGLDEAFF. The chain is built from TRBV2 and TRBJ1-1, with 9 bases that match TRBD1. The CDR3 length is 15 residues. Germline V gene data show CDR1 as SNHLY and CDR2 as FYNNEI. V dropped 3 bases and J dropped 7; count of bases not matched to a gene: 9. The full variable domain, with the rest looked up from reference TRBV2 and TRBJ1-1, is EPEVTQTPSHQVTQMGQEVILRCVPISNHLYFYWYRQILGQKVEFLVSFYNNEISEKSEIFDDQFSVERPDGSNFTLKIRSTKLEDSAMYFCASSDGGTGLDEAFFGQGTRLTVV.

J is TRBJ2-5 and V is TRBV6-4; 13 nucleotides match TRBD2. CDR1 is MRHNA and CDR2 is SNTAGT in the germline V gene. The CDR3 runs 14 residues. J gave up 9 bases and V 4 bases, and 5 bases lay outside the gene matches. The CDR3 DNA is TGTGCCAGCAGTGCTCGACTAGCGGGGGGATCCCAGTACTTC. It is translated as CASSARLAGGSQYF.